This T cell receptor beta chain was observed in a study of T cell responses to AZD1222 COVID-19 vaccine (dated by TCRdb to the early 2020s). The study in broad terms: Because spike-specific TCR depth and breadth did not differ between the two schedules, AZD1222 recipients who got a second dose at roughly 4 weeks were pooled with those who got a second dose at roughly 12 weeks. TCR sequencing covered approximately 230 trial participants: 200 to 220 given two doses of AZD1222 and about 26 given two doses of MenACWY control vaccine. Trial participants were enrolled by age into subgroups of 18-55, 56-69 and 70-plus years, and approximately 150, 30 and 60 TCR-sequenced participants, respectively, were included in these subgroups.

With respect to this clone: Its antigen target is currently unknown. It has no much larger one-base neighbor in the sample; base qualities were not kept.

The CDR3 regions of human TCRbeta chains were subjected to immunosequencing. The authors processed their data as follows. Repertoire TCRs were checked for matches against a reference library of SARS-CoV-2-specific TCRs that had been generated using the MIRA antigen-specificity platform. Breadth meant the fraction of unique TCRs that were SARS-CoV-2-associated, whereas depth meant the fraction of total T cells that were SARS-CoV-2-associated. Using the MIRA data, every spike-specific TCR was mapped to the spike region that the TCR reacted to and assigned to either a CD4 or a CD8 class. Log10-transformed breadth and depth values were compared by one-way ANOVA with Sidak's multiple comparisons tests. TCRdb took over this immuneACCESS table, retaining in-frame rearrangements with V and J assigned. Such tables are incomplete; in checked studies, under half of the missing clones stem from an unresolved V gene, and the remainder is unexplained. That table is the source of V, J and clone size, and D and trimming were worked out from the DNA. For this sample there are 84,000 or so clones; nearly 90% appear just once. 1.5% of the sample goes to the ten largest clones.

The sample's time point, from its label and the paper: baseline before first vaccination. Vaccinee samples came from UK trials COV001 and COV002, including a single-blind randomized controlled phase 2/3 trial of AZD1222 (ChAdOx1 nCoV-19) in healthy adults. For TCRbeta chain sequencing, PBMC samples from trial participants were taken at day 0 and at day 28 after the second dose. Study-wide findings and limitations: In the small 56-69-year group, the increase in depth fell short of significance, most likely because of low power. Vaccine-associated CD4 TCRs spanned the whole spike protein, with dominant responses in regions 160-218 and 743-854. Participants were mostly white British and included more females than males, and it was suggested by the authors that clonal diversity may have been underestimated. Reportedly, close to half of the unique spike-specific TCRs recognized epitopes lying outside the regions that are mutated in the B.1.351 and B.1.1.7 variants. A significant rise in spike-specific TCR breadth and depth was observed after two AZD1222 doses relative to day 0 and relative to MenACWY recipients. No day 14 peak-response samples were available, so repertoires were characterized only after the peak T cell response. Only six AZD1222 recipients were SARS-CoV-2 seropositive at baseline, limiting conclusions about previously exposed vaccinees.

Trimmed from V: 5 bases; trimmed from J: 4 bases; junction bases lacking a gene match: 5. In the germline V gene, CDR1 corresponds to SGHAT and CDR2 to FQNNGV. The CDR3 has 14 amino acids, counting the end cysteine and phenylalanine. The retained sequence is limited to the CDR3, 42 bases, with the frame set at the first base. This clonotype was obtained from an adult in good health. Recombination linked TRBV11-2 to TRBJ1-3; 7 central nucleotides agree with TRBD1. Sequencing used peripheral blood, obtained on day 0 of AZD1222 vaccination. The CDR3 here reads CASSLRTGGNTIYF. The bases are TGTGCCAGCAGCCTAAGGACAGGCGGAAACACCATATATTTT.